These 21 T cell receptor beta chains were all obtained from the same sample, sequenced in a study of cytomegalovirus exposure and HLA in healthy donors. The PCR had 60 Vbeta and 13 Jbeta primers. TCRdb keeps only in-frame clones here, not all; method: immunoSEQ multiplex PCR. The sample records about 120,000 clones, under 80% being singletons. Sequencing was carried out using PBMCs. The receptors originated from a man in his fifties or sixties in good health and CMV-seropositive.

CDR3 in amino acids: CSVLSGTAYNEQFF. The CDR3 nucleotides are TGCAGCGTTCTTAGCGGGACTGCCTACAATGAGCAGTTCTTC. This chain connects TRBV29-1 to TRBJ2-1, with 8 bases that match TRBD2. The V gene end was trimmed by 5 bases and the J gene end by 2 bases; junction bases not matched to a gene: 5. CDR3 size: 14 residues. CDR1 is SQVTM, CDR2 ANQGSEA, per germline.

This clone was recorded a few times. The rearrangement uses TRBV6-6 and TRBJ1-2; 7 positions match TRBD1. The CDR3 is 14 residues long. The germline gives CDR1 MNHNY, CDR2 SVGAGI (reference sequence). V gave up 0 bases and J gave up 4 bases; unmatched junction bases: 2. CDR3 in amino acids: CASSYSTGLYGYTF. CDR3 sequence (DNA): TGTGCCAGCAGTTACTCGACAGGGCTCTATGGCTACACCTTC.

This chain uses TRBV5-1 with TRBJ1-2, with no clear D. The CDR3 is 14 amino acids. Trimming pared 2 bases from V and 0 bases from J, leaving 8 bases between. In germline, CDR1 is SGHRS, CDR2 YFSETQ. Here the CDR3 reads CASSFETPNYGYTF. In DNA, the CDR3 is TGCGCCAGCAGCTTTGAGACACCTAACTATGGCTACACCTTC.

The chain joins TRBV5-1 to TRBJ1-2; the D gene is possibly TRBD1 (5 bases). There are 15 residues in the CDR3. The germline V and J ends were trimmed by 0 bases and 4 bases, with 13 bases remaining between them. Germline-derived CDR1 and CDR2 are SGHRS and YFSETQ. CDR3 loop: CASSLGSGFGYGYTF. The DNA of the CDR3 is TGCGCCAGCAGCTTGGGTTCAGGGTTCGGCTATGGCTACACCTTC.

In its sample, this clone was seen a few times. The chain employs TRBV5-6 and TRBJ2-3, with a tentative D call TRBD2 (6 bases). V was trimmed by 3 bases and J by 6 bases, leaving 20 bases between them. The CDR3 spans 16 residues. Germline assignment: CDR1 SGHDT and CDR2 YYEEEE. CDR3 DNA sequence: TGTGCCAGCAGCTATTCCGGGGACTTAGTTGGGGATACGCAGTATTTT. Amino acid sequence: CASSYSGDLVGDTQYF.

The rearrangement links TRBV19 to TRBJ2-7; TRBD1 aligns across 10 bases. The V segment lost 6 bases and the J segment 3 bases; nucleotides outside the gene matches: 5. Germline V gene sequence: CDR1 LNHDA, CDR2 SQIVND (reference sequence). The CDR3 length is 14 residues. The CDR3 here is CASRARDRGYEQYF. CDR3 bases: TGTGCCAGTAGGGCCCGGGACAGGGGCTACGAGCAGTACTTC.

The V gene is TRBV7-6, the J gene TRBJ1-3, with 7 bases fitting TRBD1. This CDR3 spans 16 amino acids. Per germline, CDR1 SGHVS and CDR2 FNYEAQ. V shed 5 bases, J shed 4 bases, and the junction held 11 bases outside the gene matches. CDR3 sequence reads: CASSTNTGASGNTIYF. DNA for the CDR3: TGTGCCAGCAGCACCAATACAGGGGCTTCAGGAAACACCATATATTTT.

This clone was picked up one time. V usage is TRBV19 and J usage is TRBJ1-2; weak D call: TRBD1 (5 bases). Looked up from germline, CDR1 is LNHDA and CDR2 is SQIVND (reference sequence). V lost 3 bases and J lost 2, with 25 bases in between. The CDR3 runs 19 residues. The CDR3 nucleotides are TGTGCCAGTAGTATTCCCCCGACCCGGAACATGGCAGGGAACTATGGCTACACCTTC. Its protein product is CASSIPPTRNMAGNYGYTF.

The chain uses TRBV29-1 and TRBJ1-1, with TRBD1 matching 9 bases. Germline lookup yields CDR1 SQVTM and CDR2 ANQGSEA. J gave up 7 bases and V 5 bases, and 8 bases lay outside the gene matches. This CDR3 region has 13 residues. In DNA, the CDR3 is TGCAGCGTTCGAACCGGGACAGGGAGTGAAGCTTTCTTT. Translation: CSVRTGTGSEAFF. Based on the CDR3 plus reference TRBV29-1 and TRBJ1-1, the full variable domain is SAVISQKPSRDICQRGTSLTIQCQVDSQVTMMFWYRQQPGQSLTLIATANQGSEATYESGFVIDKFPISRPNLTFSTLTVSNMSPEDSSIYLCSVRTGTGSEAFFGQGTRLTVV.

Points on this clone: One end of the junction is discordant with germline, which a read error may explain. The same CDR3 is also encoded by other DNA sequences in this sample. This chain connects TRBV28 to TRBJ1-4, with 9 bases aligning to TRBD1. Germline CDR1 reads MDHEN; CDR2 reads SYDVKM. The CDR3 runs to 14 residues. The CDR3 nucleotides are TGTGCCAGCAGTCCGGGACAGGGCCCTGAAAAACTGTTTTTC. Amino acids: CASSPGQGPEKLFF.

The chain uses TRBV5-1 and TRBJ2-7; D is unclear. The CDR3 runs 13 residues. Trimming stripped 4 bases from V and 2 bases from J, with 10 bases between. Looked up from germline, CDR1 is SGHRS and CDR2 is YFSETQ. The CDR3 region is CASSLGSAYEQYF. As DNA, the CDR3 is TGCGCCAGCAGCCTTGGAAGCGCCTACGAGCAGTACTTC.

The gene calls are TRBV9 and TRBJ2-3, with TRBD2 identical over 10 bases. Trimming took 0 bases from V and 4 from J; bases not matched to a gene: 5. The germline gives CDR1 SGDLS, CDR2 YYNGEE. The CDR3 runs 16 residues. The CDR3 loop reads CASSVGSGGAPDTQYF. The CDR3 coding sequence is TGTGCCAGCAGCGTAGGGAGCGGGGGGGCCCCAGATACGCAGTATTTT.

This clone showed up just a few times. This probably arose from a read error, given a far larger clone one base away. This chain connects TRBV5-1 to TRBJ2-1; 11 bases match TRBD2. The trim removed 2 bases at V and 10 bases at J, leaving 8 bases unmatched. Germline V CDR1 and CDR2: SGHRS, YFSETQ. The CDR3 runs to 15 residues. The DNA for the CDR3 is TGCGCCAGCAGCTTATTAGCGGGAGGGCCCGGGGAGCAGTTCTTC. Residues: CASSLLAGGPGEQFF.

CDR3 nucleotide sequence: TGTGCCAGCTCAGATGGAACAGGCGTGAACACTGAAGCTTTCTTT. Protein product: CASSDGTGVNTEAFF. J is TRBJ1-1 and V is TRBV18; TRBD1 might be the D (5 bases). V lost 5 bases, J lost 0 bases, and 13 bases lay in between. The CDR3 is 15 amino acids. CDR1 is KGHSH and CDR2 is LQKENI in the germline V gene.

This clone was seen a handful of times. The chain links TRBV28 to TRBJ1-1; D ambiguous. Germline CDR1 and CDR2: MDHEN and SYDVKM. The CDR3 is 14 residues long. V lost 2 bases and J lost 2, with 9 bases in between. The CDR3: CASSLGQLNTEAFF. The CDR3 DNA follows: TGTGCCAGCAGTTTAGGGCAGCTCAACACTGAAGCTTTCTTT.

The chain joins TRBV7-7 to TRBJ1-1; D not certain. Germline-derived CDR1 and CDR2 are SSHAT and FNYEAQ (reference sequence). This CDR3 has 13 residues. V was clipped by 5 bases and J by 5 bases, with 12 bases between them. The CDR3 is CASSAELRTEAFF. The CDR3 DNA is TGTGCCAGCAGCGCGGAACTTAGGACTGAAGCTTTCTTT.

The chain couples TRBV5-8 to TRBJ1-5; TRBD1 aligns across 10 bases. The J segment lost 4 bases and the V segment lost 4 bases, leaving 8 bases of the junction unmatched. This CDR3 spans 16 amino acids. Germline V gene lookup returns CDR1 SGHTS and CDR2 YDEGEE. In nucleotides, the CDR3 is TGTGCCAGCAGCCAGCGACAGGGGGCAAAAAATCAGCCCCAGCATTTT. This gives the protein CASSQRQGAKNQPQHF.

The chain uses TRBV30 and TRBJ2-7; 8 positions match TRBD2. J was trimmed by 4 bases and V by 4 bases; bases with no gene match: 3. This CDR3 has 12 residues. From germline, CDR1 is GTSNPN and CDR2 SVGIG (reference sequence). The CDR3 sequence: CAWTGGQYEQYF. The CDR3 nucleotides are TGTGCCTGGACGGGGGGGCAGTACGAGCAGTACTTC.

For the CDR3, the DNA is TGTGCCAGCAGCCCGAGACAGGGTGGAAACACCATATATTTT. This encodes CASSPRQGGNTIYF. The chain joins TRBV7-9 to TRBJ1-3, with 7 positions matching TRBD1. The CDR3 contains 14 residues. The V segment lost 5 bases and the J segment 3 bases; nucleotides outside the gene matches: 4. Germline CDR1 reads SEHNR; CDR2 reads FQNEAQ (reference sequence).

This clone was seen once. The chain recombines TRBV18 with TRBJ2-7, with a weak D call TRBD1 (6 bases). Germline V gives CDR1 KGHSH, CDR2 LQKENI. Trimming stripped 0 bases from V and 5 bases from J, with 14 bases between. This CDR3 spans 15 amino acids. Written as DNA, the CDR3 is TGTGCCAGCTCACCACCGACAGGTATCCACCACGAGCAGTACTTC. Translated: CASSPPTGIHHEQYF.

The rearrangement uses TRBV30 and TRBJ2-7; 10 bases agree with TRBD1. The CDR3 runs to 13 residues. The germline CDR1 and CDR2 sequences are GTSNPN and SVGIG (reference sequence). V was pared by 5 bases and J by 3 bases, with 4 bases of the junction left unmatched. The CDR3 DNA follows: TGTGCCTGGCAGACAGGGGGCTTCTACGAGCAGTACTTC. It yields the protein CAWQTGGFYEQYF.